This T cell receptor beta chain was profiled in a study of technical replicates of blood from a handful of donors. Profiled with immunoSEQ multiplex PCR; TCRdb holds only in-frame clones, not every one. This sample has around 68,000 clones, with 95% to 98% found just once. The receptor was derived from a human donor in good health. What was sequenced was T cells isolated from PBMCs.

The CDR3 protein is CASSFTTGPNEKLFF. CDR3 coding DNA: TGTGCCAGCAGCTTTACGACAGGACCTAATGAAAAACTGTTTTTT. The rearrangement joins TRBV5-6 to TRBJ1-4; a weak D match, TRBD1 (6 bases). Deletions cut 2 bases from V and 3 bases from J, with 11 bases between. Germline assignment: CDR1 SGHDT and CDR2 YYEEEE. This CDR3 is 15 amino acids long.